This TCR beta chain was retrieved from a study of cytomegalovirus exposure and HLA in healthy donors (dated by TCRdb to 2016 to 2017). At the level of the whole study: In an earlier analysis of under 600 of the donors, approximately 260 Gb of sequence data and 95 million to 130 million unique TCR beta sequences from about 180 million T cells were reported. Rather than drawing on any new phenotypic data, the later analysis identified candidate immune exposures from TCR beta sequences and the way those sequences occurred across donors. Every repertoire in the discovery cohort had been generated on one and the same sequencing platform. In a later genetic analysis, genome-wide SNP genotypes for about 55% of the 666 donors were used, and that subset was treated as a discovery cohort. An earlier analysis of around 540 of the donors applied high-throughput TCR beta sequencing to assess whether each TCR beta V gene segment acted as functional or pseudogenic. The study used immunosequencing to profile the T cell repertoires of approximately 650 subjects and linked those repertoires to cytomegalovirus serostatus. Among under 450 genotyped donors of the cohort, an average of about 240,000 unique TCR beta nucleotide sequences were sequenced per donor, roughly 20% of them non-productive. HLA typing covered class I and class II loci at four-digit resolution. Donor age, sex, ethnicity and CMV serostatus were compiled alongside the repertoire data. The study aimed to test whether signatures of past pathogen exposure could be identified by cataloging public T cell receptors. The genetic ancestry cluster associated with self-reported Caucasian donors included around four fifths of the roughly 400 genotyped donors. To study patterns of TCR occurrence, a later analysis re-analyzed previously published TCR beta repertoires from 700 or so donors and added high-resolution HLA genotyping. Along with the roughly 610-subject first cohort, a separate validation cohort of some 130 different subjects was used. Roughly 320 gigabases of sequencing data and 91 million or so unique TCR sequences made up an early release that covered some 640 HLA-typed donors. About five DR-DQ haplotypes were treated as single units for association and clustering because of strong linkage in the cohort. Typing coverage differed by locus: A, B, C, DRB1 and DQB1 were typed in roughly 620-640 donors, DQA1 in approximately 520, DPA1 in some 570, and DPB1 in 450 to 490. The study combined high-throughput TCR immunosequencing, statistical association of individual TCRs with disease status, and machine learning to predict cytomegalovirus infection status.

The investigation overall reported the following: According to a later analysis, most CMV-associated TCR beta chains appeared to be HLA-restricted, and the HLA associations seemed to be driven largely by CMV exposure. In a later analysis, several top co-occurrence clusters were reported to appear linked to parvovirus B19, influenza, CMV and Epstein-Barr virus. Compared with equally common non-associated chains, HLA-associated TCR beta chains in a later analysis were more clonally expanded and had lower generation probabilities. When HLA alleles, especially DR and DQ, strongly co-occurred, attributing TCR associations to individual alleles was difficult. The classifier was reported to diagnose cytomegalovirus status with high specificity and sensitivity in both the original and validation cohorts. According to the authors, the approach could potentially be generalized to other disease states and immunological phenotypes. In a later analysis, about 16,000 TCR beta sequences were associated with specific HLA alleles at a false discovery rate of 0.05. Immune exposure information for the cohort was limited to CMV serostatus. According to a later analysis, TCR association rates differed among HLA loci, with DRB1 alleles showing the most associated TCRs and HLA-C alleles showing the fewest. Linkage disequilibrium might explain the correlated functional status among segregating V segments, but an unknown experimental factor could not be excluded. An association between a missense DCLRE1C variant and V-gene and J-gene trimming of TCR beta chains was found in a later genetic analysis and replicated in an independent cohort. Because counts were too low, some 17 rarely observed V segments, including chromosome 9 orphons, were left out of the earlier analysis of 587 of the donors. A few of the identified cytomegalovirus-associated TCR beta chains were confirmed in vitro to be specific for cytomegalovirus antigens. A group of highly shared sequence variants was considered likely to be a technical artifact of the sequencing pipeline. In the study, some 160 TCR beta chains were listed as associated with cytomegalovirus. While some public TCRs were present in many individuals, most TCR sequences turned up only very rarely across donors. In a later genetic analysis, fewer N-insertions in productive TCRs were reported among donors in an Asian-associated ancestry cluster than the approximately 670-donor mean. The presence/absence analyses assumed that sequencing depth was roughly uniform across donors, and that assumption may not be true. A further reported finding was that TCR beta sequences accurately predicted the HLA-A and HLA-B alleles for most subjects in the first cohort. In an earlier analysis of over 550 of the donors, most TCR beta V segments were observed in productive rearrangements about 90% or about 30% of the time, broadly matching IMGT annotations. Some IMGT-functional V segments, including TRBV6-2 and TRBV6-3, could not be told apart with the 87-base-pair reads, so those segments were excluded. The cohort was sequenced for TCR beta chains only, and without alpha or paired-chain data the features that could be detected were limited. Because HLA typing was unavailable for some donors at each locus, only the typed subset was used in association tests.

Library preparation used the immunoSEQ multiplex PCR assay. For the multiplex PCR, a mixture combining 60 forward primers for TCR Vbeta segments and 13 reverse primers for TCR Jbeta segments was used. The CDR3 region of rearranged TCR beta genes was amplified from genomic DNA by a multiplex PCR assay. The amplified TCR beta libraries were sequenced on the Illumina HiSeq System as 87-base-pair reads. The authors' analysis ran thus. Across the 500 to 850 repertoires, a later analysis counted approximately 75 million unique TCR beta chains, roughly 11 million of which were shared by at least two donors. A nearest-neighbor algorithm error-corrected the raw reads and collapsed the reads into unique sequences, merging closely related sequences to remove PCR and sequencing errors. CDR3 sequences were aligned to IMGT reference sequences to assign V, D and J gene segments. For a sequence to be retained, at least a six-nucleotide match to both a V gene segment and a J gene segment was required. Rearrangements were called productive when the CDR3 lacked stop codons and stayed in frame with V and J; all others were non-productive. CDR3 was defined according to IMGT convention as the region running from the second conserved V-encoded cysteine to the conserved J-encoded phenylalanine. Sequences without an unambiguous match to a single V gene segment were excluded from the earlier analysis of approximately 600 of the donors. In an earlier analysis of several hundred of the donors, V segments were called functional above 56.7% productive rearrangements and were called segregating when the between-donor standard deviation exceeded 5%. A statistical classification framework was built for diagnosing cytomegalovirus status from the catalog of TCR beta chain sequences. V and J gene assignment, in a later analysis, came from comparing TCR nucleotide sequences with IMGT/GENE-DB human TR gene sequences. The TCRdist pipeline was used in a later analysis to assign CDR3 sequences and most-parsimonious VDJ recombination scenarios. In a later analysis, each TCR beta chain was defined by its CDR3 amino acid sequence together with its V-gene family, and reads lacking a unique V-gene family were excluded. As a way to deal with suspected cross-contamination and a sequencing artifact, a later analysis dropped 640 or so nucleotide sequences that were highly shared and had low generation probability. For each public chain, a later analysis derived a clonal expansion index from normalized ranks of inferred template counts within each repertoire. In a later analysis, generation probabilities were computed with a VDJ recombination model fitted to out-of-frame rearrangements, and the resulting probabilities were checked against IGoR. In a later analysis, TCR-TCR, TCR-HLA and TCR-CMV co-occurrence was scored with hypergeometric tests, and a repertoire-size bias correction was applied to TCR pairs. A later analysis estimated false discovery rates by permuting HLA or CMV assignments 20 times. A later analysis grouped co-occurring TCRs with DBSCAN, adding TCRdist sequence similarity when clustering within HLA-allele-positive subsets. Co-occurrence clustering excluded repertoires with fewer than 30,000 or more than 120,000 public chains, plus five with anomalous nucleotide sharing. TCRdb retrieved this table from immuneACCESS and kept in-frame rearrangements only. Not all clones are present; in checked studies, unresolved V genes account for under half, and no reason is known for the remainder. Clone size and the V and J calls come from that table; the DNA yielded D and trimming. The sample includes 120,000 to 150,000 clones, with around 80% observed a single time. Jointly, the top ten make up 5.5% to 6% of the sample.

The V and J ends are trimmed by 0 bases and 3 bases, leaving 6 bases between them. From the cysteine up to the phenylalanine, the CDR3 has a length of 13 residues. The entry retains the CDR3 DNA only, 39 bases that are in frame from base 1. Per the germline V gene, MGHRA is the CDR1 and YSYEKL is the CDR2. The cohort comprised around 700 healthy bone marrow donors. At the time of sampling, all cohort members were nominally healthy, though unrecorded immune exposures were likely present. The donor was CMV seropositive and belonged to the group of 250 to 350 seropositive cohort members. A peripheral blood sample was provided by each donor, and peripheral blood mononuclear cells were used for TCR beta sequencing. The Qiagen DNeasy Blood Extraction Kit was used to extract genomic DNA from the blood cell samples. On this clone itself: Its antigen has not been determined. Base quality data are lacking; no much larger clone is found one base away.

This sequence originates from a young man in good health and CMV-seropositive. The V gene is TRBV4-1 and the J gene is TRBJ2-7; a weak D assignment points to TRBD2 (5 bases agree). Sequenced input: PBMCs. CDR3 reads: CASSQEGLYEQYF. The sequenced DNA: TGCGCCAGCAGCCAAGAAGGACTCTACGAGCAGTACTTC.